This entry features one T cell receptor beta chain sequence. Patients at the Seattle site were enrolled during active infection and followed longitudinally. Original methodology: From reference gene primer amplification, estimates of nucleated cell counts were derived. Clones were sequenced by immunoSEQ multiplex PCR, and TCRdb holds only the in-frame ones, with some missing. The DNA was the basis for D and trimming; V, J and clone size are from that table. The table includes around 160,000 clones, roughly 88% detected once. The data derive from a study of blood T cell repertoires in COVID-19. Study at large: Sample material is recorded as cDNA or gDNA derived from T cells, B-cell-depleted T cells, or PBMCs.

This CDR3 has 15 residues. Germline CDR1 reads LGHNT; CDR2 reads FRNRAP. J was trimmed by 3 bases and V by 7 bases; bases with no gene match: 6. The sequence derives from a woman in her sixties with COVID-19, enrolled during active disease. The sequencing input was peripheral blood. This chain uses TRBV12-5 with TRBJ2-5; 12 bases agree with TRBD2. DNA for the CDR3: TGTGCTAGTGCCTCTAGCGGGGGGGGAGAAGAGACCCAGTACTTC. Residues: CASASSGGGEETQYF.